Below, 24 T cell receptor beta chains from the same sample are listed, as sequenced in a study of blood T cell repertoires in COVID-19. The data were produced by immunoSEQ multiplex PCR, yet TCRdb's version contains in-frame clones alone and is incomplete. This sample has 150,000 to 200,000 clones; about 83% occur once, and the top ten carry around 8.6%. The sequencing sample was made of PBMCs or T cells enriched from blood (not recorded which). Source of these receptors: a woman between 25 and 40 years old who had recovered from COVID-19.

This chain uses TRBV3-1 (or the pseudogene TRBV3-2) with TRBJ1-2; D is unresolved. Germline V CDR1 and CDR2: LGHDT, YNNKEL (reference sequence). Trimming took 5 bases from V and 8 from J, leaving 18 bases between them. The CDR3 runs 14 residues. Here the CDR3 reads CASSASSQGWGYTF. CDR3 DNA: TGTGCCAGCAGCGCTAGCTCGCAAGGATGGGGCTACACCTTC.

The chain carries TRBV3-1 (or the pseudogene TRBV3-2) and TRBJ2-6; a weak D match, TRBD1 (5 bases). The CDR3 totals 16 residues. With 2 bases removed from V and 0 bases from J, the gap between germline ends came to 8 bases. Germline CDR1 LGHDT, CDR2 YNNKEL (reference sequence). CDR3 nucleotides: TGTGCCAGCAGCCAATTCAGGGACTCTGGGGCCAACGTCCTGACTTTC. Translation: CASSQFRDSGANVLTF.

The chain couples TRBV11-2 to TRBJ1-4, with D possibly matching TRBD1 (5 bases). Germline CDR1 and CDR2: SGHAT and FQNNGV. V shed 1 base and J shed 8 bases, with 14 bases lying between them. The CDR3 runs 15 residues. CDR3 sequence: CASSLVGKAGEKLFF. CDR3 nucleotide sequence: TGTGCCAGCAGCTTAGTGGGAAAGGCAGGGGAAAAACTGTTTTTT. Full variable domain (outside the CDR3, taken from reference TRBV11-2 and TRBJ1-4): EAGVAQSPRYKIIEKRQSVAFWCNPISGHATLYWYQQILGQGPKLLIQFQNNGVVDDSQLPKDRFSAERLKGVDSTLKIQPAKLEDSAVYLCASSLVGKAGEKLFFGSGTQLSVL.

The chain recombines TRBV7-9 with TRBJ1-2; D not certain. Germline assignment: CDR1 SEHNR and CDR2 FQNEAQ (reference sequence). Trimming left V 3 bases short and J 3 bases short, with 5 bases between. This CDR3 is 12 amino acids long. CDR3 residues: CASSFEDYGYTF. DNA of the CDR3: TGTGCCAGCAGCTTTGAGGACTATGGCTACACCTTC.

The J gene is TRBJ1-4, the V gene TRBV5-1, with D possibly TRBD1 on 5 matching bases. Germline V gene sequence: CDR1 SGHRS, CDR2 YFSETQ. V was cut by 1 base and J by 7 bases, with 20 bases left in between. The CDR3 loop spans 17 amino acids. CDR3 protein: CASSLTPLKGDGEKLFF. DNA for the CDR3: TGCGCCAGCAGCTTGACCCCCCTAAAAGGGGATGGTGAAAAACTGTTTTTT.

This clone was picked up one time. The J gene is TRBJ2-1, the V gene TRBV13; 13 positions agree with TRBD2. Per the germline V gene, CDR1 is PRHDT and CDR2 is FYEKMQ (reference sequence). After removal of 5 bases from V and 8 bases from J, the junction contained 15 bases not matched to a gene. CDR3 length equals 18 residues. The CDR3 DNA reads as TGTGCCAGCAGCCTACAACCCTTGGGACTAGCGGGATGGGATGAGCAGTTCTTC. Its translation is CASSLQPLGLAGWDEQFF.

CDR3: CASSYSGQKAFF. CDR3 sequence (DNA): TGTGCCAGCAGTTACTCGGGGCAAAAAGCTTTCTTT. This chain connects TRBV6-5 to TRBJ1-1, with D possibly TRBD1 on 5 matching bases. Germline V gives CDR1 MNHEY, CDR2 SVGAGI. V lost 0 bases, J lost 9 bases, and 8 bases lay in between. The CDR3 covers 12 residues.

The chain is built from TRBV6-1 and TRBJ1-3; D is undetermined. The CDR3 contains 15 residues. V was shortened by 2 bases and J by 14 bases, with 22 bases between the two germline ends. Germline V gene lookup returns CDR1 MNHNS and CDR2 SASEGT. The CDR3 nucleotides are TGTGCCAGCAGTGAAAGATGGATGGGCCAAAGCCCCTTATATTTT. This translates into CASSERWMGQSPLYF.

This chain connects TRBV6-5 to TRBJ2-1; 9 positions agree with TRBD2. The CDR3 runs 15 residues. In germline, CDR1 is MNHEY, CDR2 SVGAGI. J was trimmed by 5 bases and V by 7 bases; bases with no gene match: 9. CDR3 loop: CASIFSGRTDNEQFF. CDR3 bases: TGTGCCAGCATCTTCAGCGGGAGGACTGACAATGAGCAGTTCTTC.

The chain has TRBV3-1 (or the pseudogene TRBV3-2) and TRBJ2-7; 12 nucleotides align to TRBD2. The ends lost 4 bases at V and 6 bases at J; junction bases unmatched: 7. Germline V CDR1 and CDR2: LGHDT, YNNKEL (reference sequence). This CDR3 comprises 15 residues. CDR3 sequence (DNA): TGTGCCAGCAGCCTCCGACTAGCGGGAGTCGGCGAGCAGTACTTC. Translating gives CASSLRLAGVGEQYF.

The rearrangement joins TRBV7-9 to TRBJ2-7; D is unresolved. Trimming cost V 5 bases and J 3 bases, with 14 bases left between them. The CDR3 runs to 14 residues. Germline V gives CDR1 SEHNR, CDR2 FQNEAQ (reference sequence). As DNA, the CDR3 is TGTGCCAGCAGCGTCCGGGTCGAGCGCTACGAGCAGTACTTC. This gives the protein CASSVRVERYEQYF.

CDR3 sequence reads: CAISDGGAGLEETQYF. As DNA, the CDR3 is TGTGCCATCAGTGACGGCGGTGCGGGACTGGAGGAGACCCAGTACTTC. The V call is TRBV10-3, the J call TRBJ2-5; possible D gene TRBD2, 6 bases. V was cut by 3 bases and J by 5 bases, with 19 bases left in between. Germline values: CDR1 ENHRY, CDR2 SYGVKD. The CDR3 totals 16 residues.

The J gene is TRBJ1-4, the V gene TRBV5-4; D is ambiguous. Germline V lookup: CDR1 SGHNT, CDR2 YYREEE (reference sequence). V lost 5 bases to trimming and J lost 5 bases, with 16 bases between them. The CDR3 consists of 15 residues. In DNA form, the CDR3 reads TGTGCCAGCAGTTCTACCGGGAGACCGAATGAAAAACTGTTTTTT. This gives the protein CASSSTGRPNEKLFF.

The chain joins TRBV14 to TRBJ1-1, with 8 bases fitting TRBD1. The CDR3 extends over 15 amino acids. Germline assignment: CDR1 SGHDN and CDR2 FVKESK. The V segment lost 2 bases and the J segment 2 bases; nucleotides outside the gene matches: 4. The CDR3 nucleotides read TGTGCCAGCAGCCAACTGGGACAGGTTAACACTGAAGCTTTCTTT. Amino acid sequence: CASSQLGQVNTEAFF. The full variable domain, its missing parts supplied by reference TRBV14 and TRBJ1-1, is EAGVTQFPSHSVIEKGQTVTLRCDPISGHDNLYWYRRVMGKEIKFLLHFVKESKQDESGMPNNRFLAERTGGTYSTLKVQPAELEDSGVYFCASSQLGQVNTEAFFGQGTRLTVV.

The chain joins TRBV7-2 to TRBJ1-5, with unresolved D. The CDR3 has 13 residues. Looked up from germline, CDR1 is SGHTA and CDR2 is FQGNSA. Trimming pared 1 base from V and 4 bases from J, leaving 5 bases between. The CDR3 DNA sequence: TGTGCCAGCAGCTTAGACGGGAATCAGCCCCAGCATTTT. Its protein product is CASSLDGNQPQHF.

The J gene is TRBJ2-2, the V gene TRBV12-3 or TRBV12-4; no clear D. This CDR3 contains 13 residues. Trimming stripped 5 bases from V and 7 bases from J, with 11 bases between. In nucleotides, the CDR3 is TGTGCCAGCAGTCCACAGAGACACGGGGAGCTGTTTTTT. This translates into CASSPQRHGELFF.

The genes are TRBV2 and TRBJ2-3, with 8 bases matching TRBD2. CDR1 is SNHLY and CDR2 is FYNNEI in the germline V gene. With V trimmed by 4 bases and J by 3 bases, 6 bases remained unmatched. The CDR3 spans 15 residues. This CDR3 is CASSGSGSWTDTQYF. In DNA, the CDR3 is TGTGCCAGCAGTGGGAGCGGGAGTTGGACAGATACGCAGTATTTT.

This chain links TRBV6-5 with TRBJ1-1; D unresolved. Germline CDR1 and CDR2: MNHEY and SVGAGI. This CDR3 is built from 12 residues. V lost 4 bases and J lost 8, with 11 bases in between. CDR3 in amino acids: CASSWRGNEAFF. CDR3 bases: TGTGCCAGCAGTTGGCGGGGTAACGAAGCTTTCTTT.

Only a few counts were recorded for this clone. The chain joins TRBV7-8 to TRBJ1-5, with D perhaps TRBD1 (6 bases). V lost 2 bases to trimming and J lost 1 base, with 9 bases between them. This CDR3 contains 15 residues. The germline V gene has CDR1 SGHVS and CDR2 FQNEAQ. CDR3 in amino acids: CASSLLGASNQPQHF. CDR3 bases: TGTGCCAGCAGCTTATTGGGGGCCAGCAATCAGCCCCAGCATTTT.

CDR3 region: CASSEVTSGRYEQYF. The CDR3 DNA sequence: TGCGCCAGCAGTGAGGTAACTAGCGGGAGGTACGAGCAGTACTTC. The rearrangement links TRBV10-1 to TRBJ2-7, with 12 bases lining up with TRBD2. The CDR3 spans 15 residues. The germline CDR1 and CDR2 sequences are WNHNN and SYGVQD (reference sequence). V lost 2 bases, J lost 4 bases, and 3 bases stayed unmatched.

The rearrangement uses TRBV7-9 and TRBJ1-2, with 7 bases lining up with TRBD1. Germline CDR1 is SEHNR and CDR2 is FQNEAQ (reference sequence). The CDR3 sequence is 13 residues long. Trimming cost V 2 bases and J 11 bases; bases outside gene matches: 8. This CDR3 is CASSLFMGTEYTF. The CDR3 nucleotides are TGTGCCAGCAGCTTATTTATGGGGACAGAATACACCTTC.

The gene calls are TRBV7-9 and TRBJ2-1, with D possibly matching TRBD1 (6 bases). The CDR3 has 14 amino acids. V was clipped by 8 bases and J by 8 bases, with 19 bases between them. Germline V gene sequence: CDR1 SEHNR, CDR2 FQNEAQ (reference sequence). This chain's CDR3 is CASEGWDNGDEQFF. DNA of the CDR3: TGTGCCAGCGAAGGTTGGGACAATGGCGATGAGCAGTTCTTC. Filled out from reference TRBV7-9 and TRBJ2-1, the complete variable domain reads DTGVSQNPRHKITKRGQNVTFRCDPISEHNRLYWYRQTLGQGPEFLTYFQNEAQLEKSRLLSDRFSAERPKGSFSTLEIQRTEQGDSAMYLCASEGWDNGDEQFFGPGTRLTVL.

This chain uses TRBV25-1 with TRBJ2-4, with D possibly TRBD1 on 5 matching bases. The CDR3 totals 15 residues. CDR1 and CDR2 from the germline V gene are MGHDK and SYGVNS. V lost 3 bases and J lost 5, with 14 bases in between. CDR3 DNA: TGTGCCAGCAGTGATCTGCAGGGAATGGAAAACATTCAGTACTTC. Its translation: CASSDLQGMENIQYF.

This clone was detected a few times. This chain uses TRBV7-2 with TRBJ2-1; D is unclear. V lost 3 bases, J lost 2 bases, and 5 bases lay in between. This CDR3 has 13 amino acids. CDR1 and CDR2 (germline): SGHTA, FQGNSA. The CDR3 nucleotides read TGTGCCAGCAGCTTCGTTACCTACAATGAGCAGTTCTTC. It yields the protein CASSFVTYNEQFF.